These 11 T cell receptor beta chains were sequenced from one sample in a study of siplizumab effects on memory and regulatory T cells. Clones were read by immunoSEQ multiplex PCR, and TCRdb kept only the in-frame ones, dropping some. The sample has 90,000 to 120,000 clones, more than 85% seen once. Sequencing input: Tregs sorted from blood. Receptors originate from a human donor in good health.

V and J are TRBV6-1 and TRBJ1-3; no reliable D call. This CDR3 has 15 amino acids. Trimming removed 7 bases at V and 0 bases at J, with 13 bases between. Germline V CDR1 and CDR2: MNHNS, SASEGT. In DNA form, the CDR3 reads TGTGCCAGCATCCCAACAGCCTTCTCTGGAAACACCATATATTTT. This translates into CASIPTAFSGNTIYF.

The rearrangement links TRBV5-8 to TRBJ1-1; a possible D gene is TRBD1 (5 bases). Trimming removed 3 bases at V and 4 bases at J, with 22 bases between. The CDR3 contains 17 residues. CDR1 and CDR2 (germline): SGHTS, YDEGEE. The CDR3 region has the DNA TGTGCCAGCAGCTGGCATGGGGGGAATCATAGACGCACTGAAGCTTTCTTT. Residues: CASSWHGGNHRRTEAFF.

In nucleotides, the CDR3 is TGTGCCAGCTCCCCGCAAACCTACGAGCAGTACTTC. Translated: CASSPQTYEQYF. The gene calls are TRBV18 and TRBJ2-7; D not resolved. The V gene's germline CDR1 is KGHSH and CDR2 LQKENI. The CDR3 extends over 12 amino acids. Between the trimmed V and J ends, which lost 6 bases and 2 bases, there was a span of 8 bases.

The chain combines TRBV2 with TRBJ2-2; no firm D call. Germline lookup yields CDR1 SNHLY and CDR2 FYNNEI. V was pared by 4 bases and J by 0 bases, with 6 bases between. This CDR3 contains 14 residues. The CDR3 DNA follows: TGTGCCAGCAGTGTGCTAGCGAACACCGGGGAGCTGTTTTTT. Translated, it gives CASSVLANTGELFF.

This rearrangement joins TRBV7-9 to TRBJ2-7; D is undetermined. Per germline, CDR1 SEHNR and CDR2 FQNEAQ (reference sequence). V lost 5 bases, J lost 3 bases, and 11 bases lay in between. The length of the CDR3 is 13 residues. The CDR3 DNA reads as TGTGCCAGCAGCACCCGACAAAGCTACGAGCAGTACTTC. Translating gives CASSTRQSYEQYF.

In DNA form, the CDR3 reads TGTGCCAGCAGCCAGGGACAGGGCTATGGCTACACCTTC. This encodes CASSQGQGYGYTF. The J gene is TRBJ1-2, the V gene TRBV14, with 9 bases that match TRBD1. The germline V gene encodes CDR1 SGHDN and CDR2 FVKESK. The CDR3 totals 13 residues. Trimming at V came to 3 bases and at J to 4 bases, leaving 0 bases not matched to a gene.

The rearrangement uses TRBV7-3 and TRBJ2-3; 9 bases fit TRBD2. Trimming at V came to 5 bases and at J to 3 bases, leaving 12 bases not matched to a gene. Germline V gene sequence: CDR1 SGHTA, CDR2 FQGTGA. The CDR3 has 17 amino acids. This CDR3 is CASSPHGSGGITDTQYF. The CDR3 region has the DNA TGTGCCAGCAGCCCCCATGGCAGCGGGGGGATAACAGATACGCAGTATTTT. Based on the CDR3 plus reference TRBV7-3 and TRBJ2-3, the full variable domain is GAGVSQTPSNKVTEKGKYVELRCDPISGHTALYWYRQSLGQGPEFLIYFQGTGAADDSGLPNDRFFAVRPEGSVSTLKIQRTERGDSAVYLCASSPHGSGGITDTQYFGPGTRLTVL.

DNA for the CDR3: TGCGCCAGCAGCGTGGACAGGGACACTGAAGCTTTCTTT. Translated, it gives CASSVDRDTEAFF. The chain employs TRBV5-1 and TRBJ1-1, with 8 bases that match TRBD1. V lost 4 bases to trimming and J lost 3 bases; unmatched junction nucleotides: 2. Germline V gene lookup returns CDR1 SGHRS and CDR2 YFSETQ. The CDR3 sequence is 13 residues long.

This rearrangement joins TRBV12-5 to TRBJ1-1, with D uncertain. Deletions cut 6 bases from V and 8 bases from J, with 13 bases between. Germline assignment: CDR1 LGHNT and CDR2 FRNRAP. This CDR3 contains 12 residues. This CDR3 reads CASGEGDGEAFF. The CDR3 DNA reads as TGTGCTAGTGGCGAAGGAGACGGGGAAGCTTTCTTT.

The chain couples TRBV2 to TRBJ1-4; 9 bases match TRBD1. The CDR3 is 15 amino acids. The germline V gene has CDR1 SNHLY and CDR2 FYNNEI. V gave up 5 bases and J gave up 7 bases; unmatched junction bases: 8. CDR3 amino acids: CASSSPGQGGEKLFF. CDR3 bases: TGTGCCAGCAGTTCCCCGGGACAGGGTGGTGAAAAACTGTTTTTT. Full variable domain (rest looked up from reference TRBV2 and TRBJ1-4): EPEVTQTPSHQVTQMGQEVILRCVPISNHLYFYWYRQILGQKVEFLVSFYNNEISEKSEIFDDQFSVERPDGSNFTLKIRSTKLEDSAMYFCASSSPGQGGEKLFFGSGTQLSVL.

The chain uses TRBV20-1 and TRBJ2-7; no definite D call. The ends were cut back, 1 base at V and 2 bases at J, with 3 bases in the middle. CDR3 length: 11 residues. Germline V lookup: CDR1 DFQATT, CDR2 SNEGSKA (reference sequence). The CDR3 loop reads CSARATYEQYF. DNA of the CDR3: TGCAGTGCTAGAGCCACCTACGAGCAGTACTTC.